This T cell receptor (beta chain) was recovered during a study of shared clonotypes between healthy human individuals. As for the study in general: Per donor, three plates held CD4 naive cells, three held CD4 memory, two held CD8 naive and one held CD8 memory.

Study-level points and caveats: Collection of samples was limited to blood; tissue repertoires likely differ. Relative to clonotypes present in all four donors, those not shared had lower generation probabilities.

In this sample, this clone turned up many times. The antigen remains unidentified. Only in-frame clones appear in the TCRdb table, and some are missing; sequencing was by immunoSEQ multiplex PCR. The data hold over a million clones, with about 75% observed a single time. Germline V lookup: CDR1 SGHRS, CDR2 YFSETQ. V lost 0 bases to trimming and J lost 4 bases, with 11 bases between them. The CDR3 spans 15 residues. The sequenced sample was memory CD4+ T cells sorted from blood. The subset here: CD45RA-negative fraction. The clonotype was recovered from a man aged 18 to 30 in good health. The genes are TRBV5-1 and TRBJ1-3; D not resolved. The CDR3 here is CASSLGSAGGNTIYF. The CDR3 DNA reads TGCGCCAGCAGCTTGGGGAGCGCGGGAGGAAACACCATATATTTT.